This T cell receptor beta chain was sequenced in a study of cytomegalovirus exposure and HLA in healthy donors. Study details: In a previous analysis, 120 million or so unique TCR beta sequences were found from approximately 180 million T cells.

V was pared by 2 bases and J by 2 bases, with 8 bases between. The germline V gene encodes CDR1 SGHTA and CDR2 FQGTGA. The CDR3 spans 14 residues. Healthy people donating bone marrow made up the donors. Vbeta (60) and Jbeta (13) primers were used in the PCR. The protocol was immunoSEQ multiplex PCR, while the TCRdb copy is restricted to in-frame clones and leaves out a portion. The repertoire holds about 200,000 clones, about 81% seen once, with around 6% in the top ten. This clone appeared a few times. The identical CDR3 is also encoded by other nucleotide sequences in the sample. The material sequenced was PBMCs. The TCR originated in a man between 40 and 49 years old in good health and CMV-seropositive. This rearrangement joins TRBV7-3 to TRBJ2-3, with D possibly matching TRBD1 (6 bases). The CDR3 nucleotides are TGTGCCAGCAGCTTAGACAGGTACACAGATACGCAGTATTTT. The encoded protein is CASSLDRYTDTQYF.